The 22 T cell receptor beta chains below all came from one sample that was sequenced in a study of cytomegalovirus exposure and HLA in healthy donors. 13 Jbeta primers and 60 Vbeta primers were used for the PCR. TCRdb's table, derived via immunoSEQ multiplex PCR, lists solely in-frame clones and lacks some. This sample has roughly 300,000 clones, with roughly 85% found just once. The sample taken for sequencing was PBMCs. The receptors were sampled from a man aged 35-49 years in good health and CMV-seropositive.

V and J are TRBV7-9 and TRBJ2-7; the match to TRBD2 covers 10 bases. In germline, CDR1 is SEHNR, CDR2 FQNEAQ (reference sequence). The CDR3 length is 15 residues. J gave up 0 bases and V 6 bases, and 5 bases lay outside the gene matches. The CDR3 here is CASSFSGRSSYEQYF. CDR3 sequence (DNA): TGTGCCAGCAGTTTTAGCGGGAGGAGCTCCTACGAGCAGTACTTC.

The gene calls are TRBV18 and TRBJ2-5, with TRBD2 matching 14 bases. J gave up 1 base and V 2 bases, and 6 bases lay outside the gene matches. CDR3 size: 18 residues. From germline, CDR1 is KGHSH and CDR2 LQKENI. In DNA, the CDR3 is TGTGCCAGCTCACCATTCGGGACTAGCGGGAGACCCCAAGAGACCCAGTACTTC. It encodes CASSPFGTSGRPQETQYF.

This chain's CDR3 is CASSLGQVPYEQYF. The CDR3 region has the DNA TGTGCCAGCAGCTTAGGACAGGTGCCCTACGAGCAGTACTTC. This chain links TRBV5-4 with TRBJ2-7; TRBD1 agrees at 7 bases. CDR1 is SGHNT and CDR2 is YYREEE in the germline V gene (reference sequence). The CDR3 runs 14 residues. Losses at the gene ends were 2 bases for V and 2 bases for J; bases not matched to a gene: 4.

The V gene is TRBV28, the J gene TRBJ2-5, with 11 bases identical to TRBD1. Germline CDR1 is MDHEN and CDR2 is SYDVKM. The V gene end was trimmed by 4 bases and the J gene end by 4 bases; junction bases not matched to a gene: 8. CDR3 length equals 16 residues. The CDR3 DNA sequence: TGTGCCAGCAGTTGGGCCGGGACAGGGGGAGGAGAGACCCAGTACTTC. This codes for CASSWAGTGGGETQYF.

The chain links TRBV4-1 to TRBJ1-4; no reliable D call. There are 15 residues in the CDR3. Germline V gene sequence: CDR1 MGHRA, CDR2 YSYEKL. V was cut by 1 base and J by 8 bases, with 14 bases left in between. DNA for the CDR3: TGCGCCAGCAGCCAAGCTACGGGGTCCGGGGAAAAACTGTTTTTT. Amino acid sequence: CASSQATGSGEKLFF.

The CDR3 nucleotides are TGCGCCAGCAGCCAGGGGAGGACCTACGAGCAGTACTTC. It encodes CASSQGRTYEQYF. The chain is built from TRBV4-3 and TRBJ2-7; D is perhaps TRBD2 (6 bases). This CDR3 is 13 amino acids long. Per germline, CDR1 LGHNA and CDR2 YSLEER. Trimming took 3 bases from V and 2 from J, leaving 8 bases between them.

This rearrangement joins TRBV7-8 to TRBJ2-4; 10 bases fit TRBD2. The CDR3 loop spans 21 amino acids. Germline-derived CDR1 and CDR2 are SGHVS and FQNEAQ. With 8 bases clipped from V and 0 bases from J, the junction kept 22 bases outside the gene matches. The CDR3 reads CASSDSSVVYTSGVAKNIQYF. CDR3 nucleotides: TGTGCCAGCTCTGACAGTTCTGTGGTCTATACTAGCGGGGTAGCCAAAAACATTCAGTACTTC.

V is TRBV28 and J is TRBJ1-1; no clear D. The CDR3 sequence is 14 residues long. V lost 2 bases, J lost 4 bases, and 11 bases lay in between. In germline, CDR1 is MDHEN, CDR2 SYDVKM. The CDR3 DNA reads TGTGCCAGCAGTTTACGTGGAGGGATCACTGAAGCTTTCTTT. Translated: CASSLRGGITEAFF.

The gene calls are TRBV21-1 and TRBJ2-7; the D call TRBD1 from the table was never checked on the DNA. TRBV21-1 is annotated as a pseudogene. The CDR3 loop spans 14 amino acids. The CDR3 coding sequence is TGTGCCAGCAGCACTGACAGGGTAGACTACGAGCAGTACTTC. Translation gives CASSTDRVDYEQYF.

The chain employs TRBV27 and TRBJ1-2, with TRBD1 identical over 8 bases. Germline trimming cut 3 bases from V and 3 bases from J; bases unmatched to any gene: 3. The CDR3 totals 14 residues. Per the germline V gene, CDR1 is MNHEY and CDR2 is SMNVEV (reference sequence). The CDR3 nucleotides read TGTGCCAGCAGTTTGGACAGGGATGACTATGGCTACACCTTC. This gives the protein CASSLDRDDYGYTF.

A word on this clone: Relative to the germline gene, one junction end is altered; a read error may explain this. The same CDR3 also results from other DNA sequences found in this sample. The chain joins TRBV28 to TRBJ2-7; tentatively, D is TRBD1 (5 bases). The germline gives CDR1 MDHEN, CDR2 SYDVKM. This CDR3 spans 14 amino acids. CDR3 sequence reads: CASRLLAGSNEQYF. The CDR3 region has the DNA TGTGCCAGCAGATTACTGGCAGGGTCCAACGAGCAGTATTTC.

This chain connects TRBV10-3 to TRBJ2-1; a weak D match, TRBD2 (5 bases). V was shortened by 7 bases and J by 2 bases, with 9 bases between the two germline ends. Looked up from germline, CDR1 is ENHRY and CDR2 is SYGVKD. CDR3 size: 13 residues. This CDR3 is CAITQRTYNEQFF. The CDR3 DNA sequence: TGTGCCATCACCCAGCGGACCTACAATGAGCAGTTCTTC.

V is TRBV27 and J is TRBJ2-7, with TRBD1 matching over 8 bases. Germline CDR1 and CDR2: MNHEY and SMNVEV (reference sequence). CDR3 length: 13 residues. The V and J ends lost 0 bases and 6 bases, in that order; junction bases with no gene match: 1. The DNA for the CDR3 is TGTGCCAGCAGTTTATCGACAGGGGTCGAGCAGTACTTC. This codes for CASSLSTGVEQYF.

V gene TRBV10-3 combines with J gene TRBJ2-1, with TRBD1 matching over 12 bases. The CDR3 totals 16 residues. CDR1 and CDR2 (germline): ENHRY, SYGVKD. Trimming removed 0 bases from V and 12 bases from J; junction bases left unmatched: 9. CDR3 in DNA: TGTGCCATCAGTGAGTCGAGGGACAGGGGGCTGGTGAGGCAGTTCTTC. This codes for CAISESRDRGLVRQFF.

This chain links TRBV4-1 with TRBJ2-4; 7 bases fit TRBD2. The CDR3 has 18 residues. V was pared by 1 base and J by 3 bases, with 12 bases of the junction left unmatched. CDR1 MGHRA and CDR2 YSYEKL come from the germline V gene. The CDR3 DNA is TGCGCCAGCAGCCAAGTCGCGCCCACTAGCGAGGTCAAAAACATTCAGTACTTC. This sequence encodes CASSQVAPTSEVKNIQYF.

The chain has TRBV18 and TRBJ2-2; weak D call: TRBD2 (5 bases). The germline gives CDR1 KGHSH, CDR2 LQKENI. The CDR3 runs to 12 residues. The V gene lost 4 bases and the J gene lost 6 bases, with 6 bases spanning the gap. The CDR3 here is CASSRGSGELFF. The CDR3, as DNA: TGTGCCAGCTCACGAGGGTCCGGGGAGCTGTTTTTT.

The chain couples TRBV6-1 to TRBJ2-1; TRBD2 agrees at 7 bases. Unmatched junction bases numbered 8, after V lost 2 bases and J lost 4 bases. This CDR3 has 16 residues. Germline values: CDR1 MNHNS, CDR2 SASEGT. The CDR3 region is CASSEQFGGSYNEQFF. Here the CDR3 DNA reads TGTGCCAGCAGTGAACAATTTGGCGGGAGTTACAATGAGCAGTTCTTC.

The rearrangement uses TRBV18 and TRBJ2-7; 9 bases fit TRBD1. V gave up 5 bases and J gave up 3 bases; unmatched junction bases: 8. CDR3 length equals 15 residues. CDR1 KGHSH and CDR2 LQKENI come from the germline V gene. The CDR3 nucleotides are TGTGCCAGCTCAGCGGGACAGGGAATTCTCTACGAGCAGTACTTC. Translating gives CASSAGQGILYEQYF.

This chain joins TRBV7-3 and TRBJ2-5, with D perhaps matching TRBD2 (6 bases). Trimming stripped 5 bases from V and 3 bases from J, with 13 bases between. There are 14 residues in the CDR3. Germline V gene sequence: CDR1 SGHTA, CDR2 FQGTGA. CDR3 amino acids: CASSRLGGKETQYF. In DNA form, the CDR3 reads TGTGCCAGCAGCCGCCTTGGGGGGAAAGAGACCCAGTACTTC.

V and J are TRBV29-1 and TRBJ2-3, with D possibly TRBD1 on 6 matching bases. Germline V gives CDR1 SQVTM, CDR2 ANQGSEA. V lost 7 bases, J lost 1 base, and 9 bases lay in between. The CDR3 has 12 residues. CDR3 sequence reads: CSERTGTDTQYF. The CDR3 region has the DNA TGCAGCGAAAGGACAGGCACAGATACGCAGTATTTT.

This rearrangement joins TRBV2 to TRBJ2-3; possibly TRBD2 for D (5 bases). From germline, CDR1 is SNHLY and CDR2 FYNNEI. The V end lost 0 bases, the J end lost 0 bases, and 10 bases lay between the germline ends. The CDR3 loop spans 16 amino acids. The CDR3 loop is CASSEAPRTSTDTQYF. CDR3 DNA: TGTGCCAGCAGTGAAGCGCCCCGGACTAGCACAGATACGCAGTATTTT. The full variable domain, with the rest looked up from reference TRBV2 and TRBJ2-3, is EPEVTQTPSHQVTQMGQEVILRCVPISNHLYFYWYRQILGQKVEFLVSFYNNEISEKSEIFDDQFSVERPDGSNFTLKIRSTKLEDSAMYFCASSEAPRTSTDTQYFGPGTRLTVL.

Written as DNA, the CDR3 is TGTGCCAGCAGCTCAGGGGGCGCTAGGTACGAGCAGTACTTC. This sequence encodes CASSSGGARYEQYF. The rearrangement links TRBV27 to TRBJ2-7; 8 bases match TRBD1. CDR1 and CDR2 from the germline V gene are MNHEY and SMNVEV (reference sequence). The V segment lost 6 bases and the J segment 4 bases; nucleotides outside the gene matches: 8. This CDR3 comprises 14 residues.